This T cell receptor beta chain was retrieved from a study of blood T cell repertoires in COVID-19. Study overall: In each case, the material was cDNA or gDNA derived from T cells, B-cell-depleted T cells, or PBMCs.

Original data processing: Estimated nucleated cell counts came from reference gene primer amplification. The data were produced by immunoSEQ multiplex PCR, yet TCRdb's version contains in-frame clones alone and is incomplete. V and J calls and clone size follow that table, whereas D and trimming were derived from the DNA. In the table there are roughly 300,000 clones, 90% of which are singletons. The study assigned cohorts using participant-reported clinical history. The CDR3 contains 15 residues. After removal of 4 bases from V and 4 bases from J, the junction contained 9 bases not matched to a gene. Germline CDR1 reads MDHEN; CDR2 reads SYDVKM.

J is TRBJ1-1 and V is TRBV28; 7 bases match TRBD1. Sequenced sample: PBMCs or T cells enriched from blood (not recorded which). This TCR was recovered from a young woman who had recovered from COVID-19. CDR3 sequence: CASSSPQGQATEAFF. In DNA form, the CDR3 reads TGTGCCAGCAGTTCACCCCAAGGACAGGCCACTGAAGCTTTCTTT.